The 14 T cell receptor beta chains below were found in one sample sequenced in a study of T cell repertoires in cytomegalovirus infection. These TCRs' antigens remain unknown. From the reads, TCRdb called clonotypes with MiXCR, one entry per CDR3 protein. This table holds 650,000 to 900,000 distinct CDR3 sequences, 30% to 35% found once. The material was cultured CD8+ T cells from PBMCs, obtained from culture after CMV antigen stimulation. These receptors came from a human donor in good health (CMV status not recorded). Some clones in this sample may be carry-over from other donors' samples.

This clonotype was seen a handful of times. This chain uses TRBV11-2 with TRBJ2-3; no clear D gene. CDR3 size: 15 residues. Germline CDR1 and CDR2: SGHAT and FQNNGV. V was pared by 4 bases and J by 2 bases, with 13 bases between. The CDR3 DNA is TGTGCCAGCAGCTGGGTAGCAGGACCCACAGATACGCAGTATTTT. This codes for CASSWVAGPTDTQYF. Based on the CDR3 plus reference TRBV11-2 and TRBJ2-3, the full variable domain is EAGVAQSPRYKIIEKRQSVAFWCNPISGHATLYWYQQILGQGPKLLIQFQNNGVVDDSQLPKDRFSAERLKGVDSTLKIQPAKLEDSAVYLCASSWVAGPTDTQYFGPGTRLTVL.

This clonotype was detected only a few times. The chain uses TRBV7-9 and TRBJ2-5; D is perhaps TRBD1 (6 bases). The CDR3 runs 16 residues. CDR1 is SEHNR, CDR2 FQNEAQ, per germline (reference sequence). Trimming removed 4 bases from V and 3 bases from J, with 18 bases in between. The CDR3 loop is CASSSRISAGEETQYF. The CDR3 DNA reads as TGTGCCAGCAGCTCAAGAATTTCTGCAGGGGAAGAGACCCAGTACTTC.

The chain recombines TRBV27 with TRBJ2-5; unclear D gene. Germline values: CDR1 MNHEY, CDR2 SMNVEV (reference sequence). CDR3 size: 15 residues. V was clipped by 1 base and J by 0 bases, with 9 bases between them. The CDR3 sequence is CASSLYGRYQETQYF. The CDR3 coding sequence is TGTGCCAGCAGTTTATACGGCAGATACCAAGAGACCCAGTACTTC.

This clonotype was seen a handful of times. CDR3 DNA sequence: TGTGCCAGCAGCCTTGTCCACGGGGAGCTGTTTTTT. Its protein is CASSLVHGELFF. V and J are TRBV7-6 and TRBJ2-2; D not resolved. CDR1 and CDR2 (germline): SGHVS, FNYEAQ. This CDR3 has 12 residues. V was shortened by 5 bases and J by 7 bases, with 8 bases between the two germline ends.

This clonotype was recorded at least ten times. Here the CDR3 reads CASRGGQASNQPQHF. In DNA, the CDR3 is TGTGCCAGCAGAGGGGGACAGGCCAGCAATCAGCCCCAGCATTTT. This chain connects TRBV12-3 or TRBV12-4 to TRBJ1-5; TRBD1 agrees at 8 bases. The CDR3 is 15 amino acids. The trim removed 6 bases at V and 1 base at J, leaving 5 bases unmatched.

There are a few counts of this clonotype. The genes are TRBV6-1 and TRBJ2-1; perhaps D is TRBD1 or TRBD2 (5 bases each). Per germline, CDR1 MNHNS and CDR2 SASEGT. Trimming left V 3 bases short and J 0 bases short, with 12 bases between. This CDR3 is built from 16 residues. The CDR3 DNA reads TGTGCCAGCAGTGATGGGACGGGGAGCTCCTACAATGAGCAGTTCTTC. Translation: CASSDGTGSSYNEQFF.

Concerning this clonotype: At one boundary the junction diverges from the germline segment, which might be a read error. The chain joins TRBV12-5 to TRBJ2-5; either TRBD1 or TRBD2 may fit D (6 bases each). This CDR3 comprises 12 residues. Germline V lookup: CDR1 LGHNT, CDR2 FRNRAP. This CDR3 is CVSGWGAMTQYF. The CDR3 nucleotides read TGTGTTAGTGGTTGGGGGGCCATGACCCAGTACTTC.

For this clonotype: Just one base apart from a much larger clone, this may be a read error. The rearrangement links TRBV7-8 to TRBJ2-7, with 8 nucleotides matching TRBD1. The germline V gene has CDR1 SGHVS and CDR2 FQNEAQ. The CDR3 is 16 amino acids. The CDR3 spells CASSLGGQAALYVQYF. CDR3 bases: TGTGCCAGCAGCTTAGGGGGACAGGCGGCACTATACGTGCAGTACTTC.

A remark on this clonotype: The conserved phenylalanine or tryptophan is not found at the CDR3 terminus, so this likely reflects a read error. The V call is TRBV6-2 or TRBV6-3, the J call TRBJ2-1; no reliable D call. CDR1 and CDR2 from the germline V gene are MNHEY and SVGEGT. The CDR3 is made up of 11 amino acids. V lost 2 bases, J lost 8 bases, and 4 bases lay in between. The CDR3 region is CASSYPHEQFL. As DNA, the CDR3 is TGTGCCAGCAGTTACCCCCATGAGCAGTTCCTC.

This clonotype has at least ten counts. This sequence joins TRBV7-6 and TRBJ2-3; TRBD2 is a possible D gene (6 bases). V was shortened by 0 bases and J by 2 bases, with 9 bases between the two germline ends. The CDR3 extends over 15 amino acids. The germline V gene has CDR1 SGHVS and CDR2 FNYEAQ. Here the CDR3 DNA reads TGTGCCAGCAGCTTAGCGGGGGGATTCACAGATACGCAGTATTTT. Translating it yields CASSLAGGFTDTQYF.

This clonotype showed up just a few times. The gene calls are TRBV4-1 and TRBJ2-1; 8 nucleotides agree with TRBD2. The CDR3 extends over 15 amino acids. Per germline, CDR1 MGHRA and CDR2 YSYEKL. V shed 3 bases and J 5 bases; nucleotides not matched to a gene: 6. The CDR3 sequence: CASSQTRGGNNEQFF. CDR3 coding DNA: TGCGCCAGCAGCCAGACCCGCGGGGGGAACAATGAGCAGTTCTTC.

This clonotype was detected only a few times. The chain is built from TRBV6-6 and TRBJ2-5, with 7 bases lining up with TRBD2. The CDR3 length is 17 residues. Germline V gives CDR1 MNHNY, CDR2 SVGAGI (reference sequence). V shed 0 bases and J 5 bases; nucleotides not matched to a gene: 12. CDR3 in amino acids: CASSYSRPPRAGETQYF. The CDR3 DNA follows: TGTGCCAGCAGTTACTCGCGCCCACCGAGAGCGGGGGAGACCCAGTACTTC.

V is TRBV6-4 and J is TRBJ2-3; D gene uncertain. CDR1 and CDR2 from the germline V gene are MRHNA and SNTAGT. Trimming stripped 6 bases from V and 5 bases from J, with 21 bases between. CDR3 length: 16 amino acids. The CDR3 DNA sequence: TGTGCCAGCAGGGCCGGCCCTCAGCCGAGGATAGATACGCAGTATTTT. Protein: CASRAGPQPRIDTQYF.

This clonotype turned up a few times. The V and J genes are TRBV27 and TRBJ1-3; D gene uncertain. The V and J ends lost 5 bases and 1 base respectively, with 12 bases between them. CDR1 is MNHEY and CDR2 is SMNVEV in the germline V gene (reference sequence). This CDR3 comprises 15 residues. The CDR3 DNA reads as TGTGCCAGCAGTCCCCTCTGGGAGTCTGGAAACACCATATATTTT. This encodes CASSPLWESGNTIYF.